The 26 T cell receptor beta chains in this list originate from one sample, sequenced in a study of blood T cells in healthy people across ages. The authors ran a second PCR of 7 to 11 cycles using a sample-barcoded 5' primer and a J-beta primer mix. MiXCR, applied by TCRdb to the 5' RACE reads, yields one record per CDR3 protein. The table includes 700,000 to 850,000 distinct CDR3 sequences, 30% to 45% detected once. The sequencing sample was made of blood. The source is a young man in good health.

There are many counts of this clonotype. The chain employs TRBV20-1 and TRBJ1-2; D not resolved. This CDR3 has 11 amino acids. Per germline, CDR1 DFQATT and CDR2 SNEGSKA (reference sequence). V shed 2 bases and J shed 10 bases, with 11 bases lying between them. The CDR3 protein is CSARMGRAYTF. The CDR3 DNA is TGCAGTGCTAGAATGGGGAGGGCCTACACCTTC.

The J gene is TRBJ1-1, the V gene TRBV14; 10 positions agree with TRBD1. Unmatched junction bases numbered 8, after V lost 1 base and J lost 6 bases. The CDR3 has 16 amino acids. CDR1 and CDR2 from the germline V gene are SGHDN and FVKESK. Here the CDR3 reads CASSQGLGQGHPEAFF. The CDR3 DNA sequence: TGTGCCAGCAGCCAAGGACTGGGACAGGGGCATCCTGAAGCTTTCTTT.

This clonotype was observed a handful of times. The CDR3 bases are TGCGCCAGCAGCCTCGACGCATACAATGAGCAGTTCTTC. Amino acid sequence: CASSLDAYNEQFF. J is TRBJ2-1 and V is TRBV5-1; D is undetermined. V lost 4 bases to trimming and J lost 4 bases, with 9 bases between them. The CDR3 extends over 13 amino acids. From germline, CDR1 is SGHRS and CDR2 YFSETQ. Full variable domain (outside the CDR3, taken from reference TRBV5-1 and TRBJ2-1): KAGVTQTPRYLIKTRGQQVTLSCSPISGHRSVSWYQQTPGQGLQFLFEYFSETQRNKGNFPGRFSGRQFSNSRSEMNVSTLELGDSALYLCASSLDAYNEQFFGPGTRLTVL.

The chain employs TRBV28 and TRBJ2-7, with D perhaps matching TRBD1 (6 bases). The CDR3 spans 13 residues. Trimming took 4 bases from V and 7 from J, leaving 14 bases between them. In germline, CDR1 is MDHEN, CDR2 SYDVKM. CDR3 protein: CASSWTAPREQYF. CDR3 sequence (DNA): TGTGCCAGCAGTTGGACAGCCCCCCGGGAGCAGTACTTC.

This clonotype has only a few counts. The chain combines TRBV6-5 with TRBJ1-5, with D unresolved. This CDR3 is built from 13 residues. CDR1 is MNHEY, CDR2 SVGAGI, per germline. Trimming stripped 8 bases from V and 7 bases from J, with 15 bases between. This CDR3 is CASRPPGGQPQHF. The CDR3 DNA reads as TGTGCCAGCCGTCCCCCGGGAGGGCAGCCCCAGCATTTT.

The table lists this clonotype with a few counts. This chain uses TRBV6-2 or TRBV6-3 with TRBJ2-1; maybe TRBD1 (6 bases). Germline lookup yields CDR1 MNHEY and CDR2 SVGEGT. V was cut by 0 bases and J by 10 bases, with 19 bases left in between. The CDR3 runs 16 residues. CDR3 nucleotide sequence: TGTGCCAGCAGTTACTCGATCGGCCAGGGGAGCTGGGAGCAGTTCTTC. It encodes CASSYSIGQGSWEQFF.

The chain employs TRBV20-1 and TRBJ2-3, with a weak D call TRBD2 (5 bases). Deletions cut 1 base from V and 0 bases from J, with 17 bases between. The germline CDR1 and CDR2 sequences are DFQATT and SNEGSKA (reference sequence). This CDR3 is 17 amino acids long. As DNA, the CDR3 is TGCAGTGCTAGAGGTAAGTTAGGGAGATTTAGCACAGATACGCAGTATTTT. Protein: CSARGKLGRFSTDTQYF.

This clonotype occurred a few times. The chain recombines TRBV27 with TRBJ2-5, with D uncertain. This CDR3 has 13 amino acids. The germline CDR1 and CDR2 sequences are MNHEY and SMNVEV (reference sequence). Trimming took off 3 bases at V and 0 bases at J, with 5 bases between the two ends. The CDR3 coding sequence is TGTGCCAGCAGTTTTCTCTACCAAGAGACCCAGTACTTC. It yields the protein CASSFLYQETQYF.

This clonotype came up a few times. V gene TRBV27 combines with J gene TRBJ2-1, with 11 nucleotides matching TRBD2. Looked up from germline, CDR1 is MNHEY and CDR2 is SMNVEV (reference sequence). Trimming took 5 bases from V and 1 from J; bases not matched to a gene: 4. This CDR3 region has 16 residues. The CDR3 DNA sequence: TGTGCCAGCAGTCCTTGGACTAGCGGGTCCTACAATGAGCAGTTCTTC. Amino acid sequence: CASSPWTSGSYNEQFF.

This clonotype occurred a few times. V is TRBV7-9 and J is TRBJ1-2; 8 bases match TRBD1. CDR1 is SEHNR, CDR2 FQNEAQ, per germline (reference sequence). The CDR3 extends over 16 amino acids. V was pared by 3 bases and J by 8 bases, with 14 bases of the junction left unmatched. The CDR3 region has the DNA TGTGCCAGCAGCTTTGGTGGGACAGGAGAATCAAGAGGCTACACCTTC. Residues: CASSFGGTGESRGYTF.

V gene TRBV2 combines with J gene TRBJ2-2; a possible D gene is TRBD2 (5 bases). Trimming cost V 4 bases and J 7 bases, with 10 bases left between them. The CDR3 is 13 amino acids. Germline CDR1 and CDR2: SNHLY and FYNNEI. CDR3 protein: CASSASSGGELFF. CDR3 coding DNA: TGTGCCAGCAGTGCTAGCTCCGGCGGGGAGCTGTTTTTT.

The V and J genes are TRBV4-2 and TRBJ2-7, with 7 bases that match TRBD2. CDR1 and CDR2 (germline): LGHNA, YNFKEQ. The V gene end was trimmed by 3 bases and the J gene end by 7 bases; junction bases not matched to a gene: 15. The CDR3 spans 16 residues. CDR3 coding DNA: TGTGCCAGCAGCCAGCCAGTGCGGGGGAGGGACGGTGAGCAGTACTTC. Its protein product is CASSQPVRGRDGEQYF.

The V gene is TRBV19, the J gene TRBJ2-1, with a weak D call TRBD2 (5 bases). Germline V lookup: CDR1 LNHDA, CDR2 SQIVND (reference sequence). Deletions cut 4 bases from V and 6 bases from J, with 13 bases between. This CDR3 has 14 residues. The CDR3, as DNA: TGTGCCAGTAGTAGTTCTAGCTGGGGCAATGAGCAGTTCTTC. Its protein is CASSSSSWGNEQFF. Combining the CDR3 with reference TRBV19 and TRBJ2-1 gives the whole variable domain DGGITQSPKYLFRKEGQNVTLSCEQNLNHDAMYWYRQDPGQGLRLIYYSQIVNDFQKGDIAEGYSVSREKKESFPLTVTSAQKNPTAFYLCASSSSSWGNEQFFGPGTRLTVL.

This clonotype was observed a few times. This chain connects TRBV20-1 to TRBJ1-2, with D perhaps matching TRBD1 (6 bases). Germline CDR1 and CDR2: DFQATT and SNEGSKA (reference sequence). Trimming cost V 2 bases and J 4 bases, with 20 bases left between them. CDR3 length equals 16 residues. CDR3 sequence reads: CSARSLGVGGSYGYTF. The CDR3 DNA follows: TGCAGTGCTAGATCGCTCGGTGTGGGGGGCTCCTATGGCTACACCTTC.

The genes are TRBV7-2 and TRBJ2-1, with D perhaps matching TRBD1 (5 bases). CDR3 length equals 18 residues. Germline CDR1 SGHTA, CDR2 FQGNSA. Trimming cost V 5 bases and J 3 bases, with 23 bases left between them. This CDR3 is CASSGRRTKQGDYNEQFF. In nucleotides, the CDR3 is TGTGCCAGCAGCGGCCGGCGGACAAAGCAAGGGGACTACAATGAGCAGTTCTTC.

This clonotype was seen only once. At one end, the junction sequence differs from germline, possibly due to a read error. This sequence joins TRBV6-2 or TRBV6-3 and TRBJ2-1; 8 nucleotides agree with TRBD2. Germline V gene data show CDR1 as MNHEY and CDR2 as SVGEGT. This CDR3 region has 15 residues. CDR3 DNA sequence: TGTGCCAGCATTTTTAGCGGGGTAACCTACAATGAGCAGTTCTTT. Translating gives CASIFSGVTYNEQFF.

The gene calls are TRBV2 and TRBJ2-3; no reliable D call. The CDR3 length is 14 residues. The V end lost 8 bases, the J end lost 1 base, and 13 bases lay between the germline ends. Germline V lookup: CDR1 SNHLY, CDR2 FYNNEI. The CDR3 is CASLTGGRTDTQYF. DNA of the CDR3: TGTGCCAGCTTGACTGGCGGCCGCACAGATACGCAGTATTTT.

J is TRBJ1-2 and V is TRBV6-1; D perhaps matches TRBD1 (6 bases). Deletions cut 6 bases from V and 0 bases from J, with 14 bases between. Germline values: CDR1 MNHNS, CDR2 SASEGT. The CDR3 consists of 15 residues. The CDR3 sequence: CASRVRDTANYGYTF. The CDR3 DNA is TGTGCCAGCAGAGTTCGGGACACCGCTAACTATGGCTACACCTTC.

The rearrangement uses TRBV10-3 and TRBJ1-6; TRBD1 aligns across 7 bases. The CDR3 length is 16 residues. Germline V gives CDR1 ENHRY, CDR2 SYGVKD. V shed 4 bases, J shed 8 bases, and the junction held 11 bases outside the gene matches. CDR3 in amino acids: CAISASAGQEDSPLHF. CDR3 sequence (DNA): TGTGCCATCAGTGCCTCGGCTGGACAGGAGGATTCACCCCTCCACTTT.

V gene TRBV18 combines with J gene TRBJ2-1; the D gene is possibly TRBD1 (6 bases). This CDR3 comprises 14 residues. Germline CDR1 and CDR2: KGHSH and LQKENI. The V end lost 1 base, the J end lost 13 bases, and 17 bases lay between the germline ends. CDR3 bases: TGTGCCAGCTCACCACAAGGGGGACGAGAGACCCAGTTCTTC. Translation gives CASSPQGGRETQFF.

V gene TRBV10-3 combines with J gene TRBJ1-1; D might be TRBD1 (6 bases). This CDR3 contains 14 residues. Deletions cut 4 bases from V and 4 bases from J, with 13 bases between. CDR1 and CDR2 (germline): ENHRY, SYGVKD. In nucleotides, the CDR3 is TGTGCCATCAGTGCGCAGGGGATAAGCACTGAAGCTTTCTTT. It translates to CAISAQGISTEAFF.

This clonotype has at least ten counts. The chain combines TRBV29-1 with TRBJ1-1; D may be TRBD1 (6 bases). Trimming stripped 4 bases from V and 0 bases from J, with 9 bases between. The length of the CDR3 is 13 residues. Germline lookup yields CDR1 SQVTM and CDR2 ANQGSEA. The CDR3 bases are TGCAGCGTTGCTCAGGGGATGAACACTGAAGCTTTCTTT. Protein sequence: CSVAQGMNTEAFF.

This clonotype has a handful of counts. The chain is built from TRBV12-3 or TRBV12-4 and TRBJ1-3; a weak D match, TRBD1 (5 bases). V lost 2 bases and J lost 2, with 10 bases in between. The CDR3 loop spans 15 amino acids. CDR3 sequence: CASSLSAGPGNTIYF. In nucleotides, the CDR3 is TGTGCCAGCAGTTTATCGGCGGGGCCTGGAAACACCATATATTTT.

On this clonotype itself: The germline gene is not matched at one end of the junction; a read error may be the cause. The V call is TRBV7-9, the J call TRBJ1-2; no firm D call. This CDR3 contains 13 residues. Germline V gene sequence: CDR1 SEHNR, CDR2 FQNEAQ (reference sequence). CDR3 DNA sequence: TGTGCCAGCAGCTTAGGGGCACACTATGACTACACCTTC. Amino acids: CASSLGAHYDYTF.

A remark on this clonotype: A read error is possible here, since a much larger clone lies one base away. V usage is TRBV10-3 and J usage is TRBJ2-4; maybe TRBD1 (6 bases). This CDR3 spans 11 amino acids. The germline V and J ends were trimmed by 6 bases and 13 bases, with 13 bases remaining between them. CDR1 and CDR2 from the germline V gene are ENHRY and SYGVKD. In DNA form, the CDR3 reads TGTGCCATCAGGAGGGACAATGAGCAGTACTTC. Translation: CAIRRDNEQYF.

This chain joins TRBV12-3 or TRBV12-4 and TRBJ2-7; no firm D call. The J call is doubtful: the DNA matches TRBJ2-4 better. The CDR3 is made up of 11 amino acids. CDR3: CASGPSGIQYF. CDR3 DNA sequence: TGTGCCAGCGGTCCTAGTGGCATTCAGTACTTC.